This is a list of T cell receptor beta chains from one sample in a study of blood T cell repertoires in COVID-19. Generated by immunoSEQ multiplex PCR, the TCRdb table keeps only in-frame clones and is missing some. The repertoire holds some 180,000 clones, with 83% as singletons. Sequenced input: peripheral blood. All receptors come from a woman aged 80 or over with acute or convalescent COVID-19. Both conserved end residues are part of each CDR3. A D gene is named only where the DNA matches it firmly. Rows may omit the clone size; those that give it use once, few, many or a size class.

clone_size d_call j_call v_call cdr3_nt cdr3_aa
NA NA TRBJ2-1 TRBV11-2 TGTGCCAGCAGCTTAGATGGCGGCTCCTACAATGAGCAGTTCTTC CASSLDGGSYNEQFF
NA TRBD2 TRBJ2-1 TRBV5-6 TGTGCCAGCAGCTTCGGAGCGGGGGCCCCCTACAATGAGCAGTTCTTC CASSFGAGAPYNEQFF
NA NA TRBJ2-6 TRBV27 TGTGCCAGCAGTTCTAATCTCTCTGGGGCCAACGTCCTGACTTTC CASSSNLSGANVLTF
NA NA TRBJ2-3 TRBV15 TGTGCCACCAGCAGAGATTTGGGCAGTAGCACAGATACGCAGTATTTT CATSRDLGSSTDTQYF
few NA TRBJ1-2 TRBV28 TGTGCCAGCAGTTTTTATGCCAGAAACTATGGCTACACCTTC CASSFYARNYGYTF
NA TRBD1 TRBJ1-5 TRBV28 TGTGCCAGCAGGGGACAGCGAGCCCTCAATCAGCCCCAGCATTTT CASRGQRALNQPQHF
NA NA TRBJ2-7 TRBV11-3 TGTGCCAGCAGCCCCGGCGGGGTCTCCTCCTACGAGCAGTACTTC CASSPGGVSSYEQYF
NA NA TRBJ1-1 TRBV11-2 TGTGCCAGCAGCCCCGGGATATCCGAAGCTTTCTTT CASSPGISEAFF
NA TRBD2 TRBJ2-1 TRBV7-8 TGTGCCAGCAGCTTATTTTCGGCTAGCGGGACTTTTTCTAGTGAGCAGTTCTTC CASSLFSASGTFSSEQFF
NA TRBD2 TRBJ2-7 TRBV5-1 TGCGCCAGCAGTAATCCAAGCGGGAGGCCCTACGAGCAGTACTTC CASSNPSGRPYEQYF
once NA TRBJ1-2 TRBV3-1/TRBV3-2 TGTGCCAGCAGCCAAGACCCCCGGGTTGGCTACACCTTC CASSQDPRVGYTF
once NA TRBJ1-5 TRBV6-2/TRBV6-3 TGTGCCAGCAGTTACCATGGGCCAGGGATGAACCAGCCCCAGCATTTT CASSYHGPGMNQPQHF
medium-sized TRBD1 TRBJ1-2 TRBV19 TGTGCCAGTAGCCGGGACAGACCTAACTATGGCTACACCTTC CASSRDRPNYGYTF
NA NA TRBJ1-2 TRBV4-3 TGCGCCAGCAGCCAAGATTGGGGAGTTGGCTATGGCTACACCTTC CASSQDWGVGYGYTF
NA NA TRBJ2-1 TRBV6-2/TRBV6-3 TGTGCCAGCAGTTGGGGAGCGAGAAGCTCCTACAATGAGCAGTTCTTC CASSWGARSSYNEQFF
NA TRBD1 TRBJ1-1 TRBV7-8 TGTGCCAGCAGTTACAGGGGGCGCGGGACTGAAGCTTTCTTT CASSYRGRGTEAFF
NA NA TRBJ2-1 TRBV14 TGTGCCAGCAGCCCAGGATTGGGGAGGAATGAGCAGTTCTTC CASSPGLGRNEQFF
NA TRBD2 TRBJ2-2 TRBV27 TGTGCCAGCAGATACAGCGGGAGTGTCGGGGAGCTGTTTTTT CASRYSGSVGELFF
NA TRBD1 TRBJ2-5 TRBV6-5 TGTGCCAGCAGTACAATGACAGGGTTTCGAGAGACCCAGTACTTC CASSTMTGFRETQYF
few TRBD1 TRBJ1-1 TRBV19 TGTGCCAGTAGTACGACAGGGGACACTGAAGCTTTCTTT CASSTTGDTEAFF
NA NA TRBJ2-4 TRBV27 TGTGCCAGCAGTTGGGGGGGGGCATCCAAAAACATTCAGTACTTC CASSWGGASKNIQYF
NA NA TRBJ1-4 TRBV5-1 TGCGCCAGCAGCTTGGAGGGCAGGGTTTATGAAAAACTGTTTTTT CASSLEGRVYEKLFF
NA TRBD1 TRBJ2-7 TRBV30 TGTGCCTGGAGTAGTCCAGTGGGACAGTACGAGCAGTACTTC CAWSSPVGQYEQYF
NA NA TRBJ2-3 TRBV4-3 TGCGCCAGCAGCCAGGGGAACAGGGTAGCAGATACGCAGTATTTT CASSQGNRVADTQYF
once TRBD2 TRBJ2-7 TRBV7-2 TGTGCCAGCAGCCACGGACTAGCGGGAGCCGAGCAGTACTTC CASSHGLAGAEQYF
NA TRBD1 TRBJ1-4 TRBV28 TGTGCCAGCAGTTTATTAGGGACAGGGGGGATAACTAATGAAAAACTGTTTTTT CASSLLGTGGITNEKLFF
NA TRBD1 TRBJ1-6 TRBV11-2 TGTGCCAGCAGCTTCCATGGGACAGTAAATAATTCACCCCTCCACTTT CASSFHGTVNNSPLHF
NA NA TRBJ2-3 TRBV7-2 TGTGCCAGCAGCCTTAGCGGTAGCACAGATACGCAGTATTTT CASSLSGSTDTQYF
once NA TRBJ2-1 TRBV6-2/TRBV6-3 TGTGCCAGCAGTTATTTAGCCGGGGATATCTACAATGAGCAGTTCTTC CASSYLAGDIYNEQFF
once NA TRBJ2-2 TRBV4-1 TGCGCCAGCAGCCAAGTCCGGGGTGCAACCGGGGAGCTGTTTTTT CASSQVRGATGELFF
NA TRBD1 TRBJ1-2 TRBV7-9 TGTGCCAGCAGCTTAGGGGACCCGGGACAGGGGTCTAACTATGGCTACACCTTC CASSLGDPGQGSNYGYTF
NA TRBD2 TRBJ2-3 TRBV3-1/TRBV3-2 TGTGCCAGCAGCCGCCGAGAGGGGCTAGCGGGAGATGTGAACACAGATACGCAGTATTTT CASSRREGLAGDVNTDTQYF
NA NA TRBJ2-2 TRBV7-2 TGTGCCAGCAGGCCGACTAGTGTAGCCGGGGAGCTGTTTTTT CASRPTSVAGELFF
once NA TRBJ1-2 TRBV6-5 TGTGCCAGCAGCGGTTCGGACAGAGTCTATGGCTACACCTTC CASSGSDRVYGYTF
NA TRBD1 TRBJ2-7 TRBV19 TGTGCCAGTAGTAAAGGGGACAGGTCGACCTACGAGCAGTACTTC CASSKGDRSTYEQYF
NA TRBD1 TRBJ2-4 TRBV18 TGTGCCAGCTCACCGAGACAGGGGAACATTCAGTACTTC CASSPRQGNIQYF
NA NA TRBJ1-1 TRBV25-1 TGTGCCAGCCTTGGGGGGGGAACTGAAGCTTTCTTT CASLGGGTEAFF
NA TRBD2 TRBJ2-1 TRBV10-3 TGTGCCATCAGTGAGGGTGGGACTAGCGGTATTCGGAATGAGCAGTTCTTC CAISEGGTSGIRNEQFF
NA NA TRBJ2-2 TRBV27 TGTGCCAGCAGTTTAATCAGCGGGCCAAACACCGGGGAGCTGTTTTTT CASSLISGPNTGELFF
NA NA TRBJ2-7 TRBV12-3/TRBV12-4 TGTGCCAGCAGCCTCAGGGCAGGGTTCGAGCAGTACTTC CASSLRAGFEQYF
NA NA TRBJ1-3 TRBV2 TGTGCCAGCAGTGAATCGGGGTTCTCTGGAAACACCATATATTTT CASSESGFSGNTIYF
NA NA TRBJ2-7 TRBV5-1 TGCGCCAGCAGCTTACTCCAGGGTAGGATCCACGAGCAGTACTTC CASSLLQGRIHEQYF
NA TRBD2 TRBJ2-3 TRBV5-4 TGTGCCAGCAGCGTAAGACTAGCGGAGGTGAGCACAGATACGCAGTATTTT CASSVRLAEVSTDTQYF
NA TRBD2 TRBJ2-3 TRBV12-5 TGTGCTAGTGGTTTGTTGGCGGGAGGGATGGATACGCAGTATTTT CASGLLAGGMDTQYF
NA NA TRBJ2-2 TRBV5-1 TGCGCCAGCAGCTTGGAAGCGGTTGCGAACACCGGGGAGCTGTTTTTT CASSLEAVANTGELFF
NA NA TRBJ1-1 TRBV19 TGTGCCAGTAGTACCACAGCGAACACTGAAGCTTTCTTT CASSTTANTEAFF
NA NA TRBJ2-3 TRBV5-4 TGTGCCAGCAGCTTGACTAGCACAGATACGCAGTATTTT CASSLTSTDTQYF
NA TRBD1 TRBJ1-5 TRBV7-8 TGTGCCAGCAGCCAGACAGGGAGTAGCAATCAGCCCCAGCATTTT CASSQTGSSNQPQHF
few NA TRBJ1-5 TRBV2 TGTGCCAGCAGTGAAGATGGCAGGGAAGATCAGCCCCAGCATTTT CASSEDGREDQPQHF
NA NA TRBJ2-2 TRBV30 TGTGCCTGGGCGAAACAGGGTTCCGGGGAGCTGTTTTTT CAWAKQGSGELFF
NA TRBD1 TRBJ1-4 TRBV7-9 TGTGCCAGCAGTTACGGACAGGGAATGGCTAATGAAAAACTGTTTTTT CASSYGQGMANEKLFF
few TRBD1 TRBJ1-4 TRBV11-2 TGTGCCAGCAGCTTAGCTGGGACAGGGCCTGAAAAACTGTTTTTT CASSLAGTGPEKLFF
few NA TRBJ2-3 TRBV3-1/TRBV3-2 TGTGCCAGCAGCCAAGGGACGGGGGACACAGATACGCAGTATTTT CASSQGTGDTDTQYF
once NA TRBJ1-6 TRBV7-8 TGTGCCAGCAGCGACCCCGACTGGAATTCACCCCTCCACTTT CASSDPDWNSPLHF